What follows are 27 T cell receptor beta chains derived from one specimen sequenced in a study of CD8 T cells in ankylosing spondylitis. TCRdb reprocessed the 5' RACE reads via MiXCR and lists one record per CDR3 protein. The sample carries 340,000 or so distinct CDR3 sequences, approximately 14% recorded once. The specimen sequenced was blood, either unsorted or a sorted T cell fraction (not recorded which). These TCRs come from a male donor with ankylosing spondylitis or in good health (not recorded which).

This clonotype came up a few times. The chain combines TRBV6-5 with TRBJ1-4, with TRBD1 as a possible D gene (5 bases). The CDR3 extends over 15 amino acids. V was clipped by 0 bases and J by 7 bases, with 12 bases between them. The germline V gene encodes CDR1 MNHEY and CDR2 SVGAGI. The CDR3 protein is CASSYSEGRGEKLFF. The CDR3 DNA sequence: TGTGCCAGCAGTTACTCGGAGGGGCGGGGTGAAAAACTGTTTTTT.

The V gene is TRBV10-1, the J gene TRBJ2-3, with unresolved D. The germline V and J ends were trimmed by 2 bases and 4 bases, with 10 bases remaining between them. Germline V lookup: CDR1 WNHNN, CDR2 SYGVQD (reference sequence). The CDR3 spans 14 residues. CDR3 loop: CASSEDTQADTQYF. The CDR3 nucleotides read TGCGCCAGCAGTGAGGATACCCAGGCAGATACGCAGTATTTT.

A few counts support this clonotype. V is TRBV12-3 or TRBV12-4 and J is TRBJ1-6; D is possibly TRBD1 (5 bases). There are 15 residues in the CDR3. V was clipped by 6 bases and J by 8 bases, with 17 bases between them. The CDR3 sequence is CASRGRGARDSPLHF. The CDR3 region has the DNA TGTGCCAGCAGGGGACGGGGAGCCAGGGATTCACCCCTCCACTTT.

This clonotype occurred a few times. The rearrangement joins TRBV15 to TRBJ2-7; tentatively, D is TRBD2 (5 bases). CDR1 is LNHNV, CDR2 YYDKDF, per germline (reference sequence). V was shortened by 0 bases and J by 2 bases, with 11 bases between the two germline ends. The CDR3 totals 15 residues. The CDR3 DNA reads TGTGCCACCAGCAGAGATCCCGGGGTTGCCTACGAGCAGTACTTC. This encodes CATSRDPGVAYEQYF.

This clonotype came up a few times. The V and J genes are TRBV5-1 and TRBJ2-7; D is unclear. Germline V gene lookup returns CDR1 SGHRS and CDR2 YFSETQ. Trimming left V 0 bases short and J 3 bases short, with 13 bases between. This CDR3 has 15 residues. CDR3 in amino acids: CASSLVGTPGYEQYF. The CDR3 coding sequence is TGCGCCAGCAGCTTGGTCGGCACCCCAGGCTACGAGCAGTACTTC.

The V gene is TRBV25-1, the J gene TRBJ2-2, with TRBD2 matching 9 bases. In germline, CDR1 is MGHDK, CDR2 SYGVNS. The CDR3 length is 16 residues. Unmatched junction bases numbered 5, after V lost 6 bases and J lost 0 bases. CDR3 in DNA: TGTGCCAGCAGGTTAGCGGGAGCTGCGAACACCGGGGAGCTGTTTTTT. This sequence encodes CASRLAGAANTGELFF.

This clonotype occurred many times. The chain is built from TRBV5-1 and TRBJ2-5, with D maybe TRBD2 (5 bases). The germline V and J ends were trimmed by 0 bases and 1 base, with 13 bases remaining between them. Germline V gives CDR1 SGHRS, CDR2 YFSETQ. This CDR3 comprises 16 residues. CDR3 nucleotide sequence: TGCGCCAGCAGCTTGGTGGCAGGAGGCCCCCAAGAGACCCAGTACTTC. Encoded protein: CASSLVAGGPQETQYF.

The genes are TRBV4-1 and TRBJ2-5, with D tentatively TRBD1 (5 bases). Between the trimmed V and J ends, which lost 3 bases and 1 base, there was a span of 12 bases. The CDR3 has 15 amino acids. Germline lookup yields CDR1 MGHRA and CDR2 YSYEKL. The CDR3 DNA reads TGCGCCAGCAGCCACTACCGACAGTTCCAAGAGACCCAGTACTTC. Residues: CASSHYRQFQETQYF.

This clonotype was recorded many times. The chain recombines TRBV12-3 or TRBV12-4 with TRBJ2-2; 7 bases fit TRBD2. There are 17 residues in the CDR3. J gave up 5 bases and V 4 bases, and 13 bases lay outside the gene matches. The CDR3 protein is CASSSATREMVTGELFF. CDR3 bases: TGTGCCAGCAGTTCAGCGACGCGGGAGATGGTTACCGGGGAGCTGTTTTTT.

In its sample, this clonotype was seen many times. V usage is TRBV29-1 and J usage is TRBJ2-7, with D perhaps TRBD2 (6 bases). This CDR3 region has 14 residues. Trimming took 7 bases from V and 4 from J, leaving 20 bases between them. Germline CDR1 reads SQVTM; CDR2 reads ANQGSEA. CDR3 in amino acids: CSARTGAGLYEQYF. Written as DNA, the CDR3 is TGCAGCGCCCGAACTGGGGCGGGGCTATACGAGCAGTACTTC.

The chain recombines TRBV20-1 with TRBJ2-3, with 10 bases lining up with TRBD2. CDR1 and CDR2 (germline): DFQATT, SNEGSKA (reference sequence). The CDR3 is made up of 15 amino acids. After removal of 1 base from V and 6 bases from J, the junction contained 7 bases not matched to a gene. The CDR3 region has the DNA TGCAGTGCTAGAGGCGCTAGCGGGGGAGAGGATACGCAGTATTTT. Translated: CSARGASGGEDTQYF.

The CDR3 reads CASRATGELFF. As DNA, the CDR3 is TGTGCCAGCAGAGCCACCGGGGAGCTGTTTTTT. The gene calls are TRBV6-5 and TRBJ2-2; D is ambiguous. Germline-derived CDR1 and CDR2 are MNHEY and SVGAGI. The CDR3 totals 11 residues. V lost 6 bases and J lost 4, with 3 bases in between.

The chain carries TRBV6-1 and TRBJ1-3; 7 bases fit TRBD1. Germline V gene lookup returns CDR1 MNHNS and CDR2 SASEGT. J was trimmed by 4 bases and V by 4 bases; bases with no gene match: 7. This CDR3 is built from 15 residues. The CDR3 DNA is TGTGCCAGCAGTGGGACAGGAGGTTTGGGAAACACCATATATTTT. This codes for CASSGTGGLGNTIYF.

This clonotype was recorded a few times. The chain recombines TRBV15 with TRBJ1-2; D is unclear. Germline values: CDR1 LNHNV, CDR2 YYDKDF (reference sequence). V was shortened by 0 bases and J by 7 bases, with 9 bases between the two germline ends. This CDR3 is 13 amino acids long. For the CDR3, the DNA is TGTGCCACCAGCAGAGACCCCAAGGGTGGCTACACCTTC. Residues: CATSRDPKGGYTF.

The rearrangement joins TRBV4-1 to TRBJ2-1; D may be TRBD2 (6 bases). The V end was cut by 2 bases, the J end by 5 bases, with 16 bases between. The CDR3 extends over 16 amino acids. Germline CDR1 is MGHRA and CDR2 is YSYEKL. In DNA form, the CDR3 reads TGCGCCAGCAGCCAACCTACTGTTGGGGGGAACAATGAGCAGTTCTTC. It translates to CASSQPTVGGNNEQFF.

About this clonotype itself: The junction does not match germline at one end; this may be a read error. V gene TRBV2 combines with J gene TRBJ2-3; TRBD2 matches 7 bases. Germline-derived CDR1 and CDR2 are SNHLY and FYNNEI. The CDR3 has 14 residues. CDR3 DNA: TGTGCCAGCAGCGAAGCGGGGTACACAGATACGCAGTATTTT. Protein sequence: CASSEAGYTDTQYF.

The rearrangement links TRBV15 to TRBJ2-5; D uncertain. Germline lookup yields CDR1 LNHNV and CDR2 YYDKDF (reference sequence). V gave up 3 bases and J gave up 2 bases, with 13 bases separating them. CDR3 length equals 15 residues. The CDR3 nucleotides read TGTGCCACCAGCAGGTTAAGGGTCTCACAAGAGACCCAGTACTTC. Translation: CATSRLRVSQETQYF.

This clonotype was observed a handful of times. The V call is TRBV11-2, the J call TRBJ1-2; D is undetermined. The CDR3 covers 13 residues. Germline V gives CDR1 SGHAT, CDR2 FQNNGV. Trimming pared 5 bases from V and 4 bases from J, leaving 11 bases between. The DNA of the CDR3 is TGTGCCAGCAGCGCCGGGTTTTTCTATGGCTACACCTTC. Protein product: CASSAGFFYGYTF.

This clonotype was observed a handful of times. The chain recombines TRBV5-1 with TRBJ2-1; TRBD1 might be the D (6 bases). The CDR3 consists of 15 residues. Trimming shortened V by 4 bases and J by 8 bases, and 19 bases separated the two germline ends. Per the germline V gene, CDR1 is SGHRS and CDR2 is YFSETQ. CDR3 region: CASSQQGSTVYEQFF. The CDR3 DNA follows: TGCGCCAGCAGCCAACAGGGAAGTACGGTCTATGAGCAGTTCTTC.

The gene calls are TRBV7-2 and TRBJ2-7; tentatively, D is TRBD2 (5 bases). Germline V gene lookup returns CDR1 SGHTA and CDR2 FQGNSA. Trimming pared 3 bases from V and 6 bases from J, leaving 18 bases between. This CDR3 contains 15 residues. The CDR3 reads CASSFGLLLSTEQYF. The CDR3 nucleotides read TGTGCCAGCAGCTTTGGACTTCTCCTCTCTACCGAGCAGTACTTC.

This clonotype was seen repeatedly, ten times or more. The chain has TRBV4-2 and TRBJ1-4; 9 bases align to TRBD1. V was pared by 4 bases and J by 8 bases, with 8 bases of the junction left unmatched. The CDR3 length is 15 residues. Germline assignment: CDR1 LGHNA and CDR2 YNFKEQ. The CDR3 here is CASSPQQGALEKLFF. In nucleotides, the CDR3 is TGTGCCAGCAGCCCACAACAGGGGGCGTTGGAAAAACTGTTTTTT.

This clonotype turned up a few times. The chain has TRBV10-3 and TRBJ1-5; a weak D match, TRBD1 (5 bases). V lost 2 bases to trimming and J lost 3 bases, with 14 bases between them. CDR3 length: 16 amino acids. The germline V gene has CDR1 ENHRY and CDR2 SYGVKD. CDR3 residues: CAISEVGLRNNQPQHF. The DNA of the CDR3 is TGTGCCATCAGTGAGGTGGGGCTTAGGAACAATCAGCCCCAGCATTTT.

The chain is built from TRBV27 and TRBJ2-3; 10 bases are shared with TRBD2. With 8 bases clipped from V and 6 bases from J, the junction kept 20 bases outside the gene matches. The CDR3 has 18 amino acids. The germline V gene encodes CDR1 MNHEY and CDR2 SMNVEV (reference sequence). CDR3: CASSPPPGLAIMGDTQYF. CDR3 DNA: TGTGCCAGCTCCCCGCCGCCGGGACTAGCGATAATGGGGGATACGCAGTATTTT.

The rearrangement uses TRBV9 and TRBJ2-5; 14 bases agree with TRBD2. There are 17 residues in the CDR3. With 2 bases clipped from V and 2 bases from J, the junction kept 5 bases outside the gene matches. Germline V gives CDR1 SGDLS, CDR2 YYNGEE. The CDR3: CASSVGLAGGPQETQYF. CDR3 in DNA: TGTGCCAGCAGCGTCGGACTAGCGGGGGGCCCGCAAGAGACCCAGTACTTC.

This sequence joins TRBV7-2 and TRBJ2-7; a weak D match, TRBD2 (6 bases). Germline V gene sequence: CDR1 SGHTA, CDR2 FQGNSA. The CDR3 extends over 15 amino acids. With 7 bases removed from V and 3 bases from J, the gap between germline ends came to 19 bases. The CDR3, as DNA: TGTGCCAGCACCCCTCGGGGAGGACTTTTCTACGAGCAGTACTTC. Its translation is CASTPRGGLFYEQYF.

This clonotype was counted between two and nine times. The chain couples TRBV20-1 to TRBJ2-7; 9 nucleotides agree with TRBD2. Trimming cost V 5 bases and J 5 bases; bases outside gene matches: 10. Germline V CDR1 and CDR2: DFQATT, SNEGSKA (reference sequence). The CDR3 covers 14 residues. The CDR3 reads CSAAGLAGAHEQYF. DNA for the CDR3: TGCAGTGCTGCAGGGTTAGCGGGAGCCCACGAGCAGTACTTC.

This clonotype showed up many times. The chain joins TRBV5-1 to TRBJ1-1, with 7 bases identical to TRBD1. V lost 5 bases to trimming and J lost 3 bases; unmatched junction nucleotides: 7. The germline gives CDR1 SGHRS, CDR2 YFSETQ. This CDR3 is 14 amino acids long. CDR3 loop: CASRGDSAYTEAFF. DNA of the CDR3: TGCGCCAGCAGGGGGGACAGTGCATACACTGAAGCTTTCTTT.